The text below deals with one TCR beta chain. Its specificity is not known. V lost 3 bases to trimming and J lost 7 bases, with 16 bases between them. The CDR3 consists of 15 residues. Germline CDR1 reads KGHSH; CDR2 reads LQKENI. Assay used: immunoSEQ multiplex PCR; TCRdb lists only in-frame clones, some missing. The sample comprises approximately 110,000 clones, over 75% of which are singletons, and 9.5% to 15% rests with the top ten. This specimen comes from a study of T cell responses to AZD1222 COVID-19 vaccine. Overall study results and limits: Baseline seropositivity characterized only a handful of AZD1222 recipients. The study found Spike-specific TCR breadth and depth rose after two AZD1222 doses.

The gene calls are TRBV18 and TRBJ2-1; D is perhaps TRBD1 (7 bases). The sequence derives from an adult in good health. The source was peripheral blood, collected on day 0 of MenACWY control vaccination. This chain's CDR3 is CASSPPGGKGNEQFF. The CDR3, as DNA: TGTGCCAGCTCACCCCCAGGGGGGAAGGGAAATGAGCAGTTCTTC.